This T cell receptor beta chain stems from a study of blood T cell repertoires in COVID-19. Overall study context: Sites across the United States, Italy and Spain contributed samples from acute and convalescent COVID-19. The analysed material was cDNA or gDNA that came from T cells, B-cell-depleted T cells, or PBMCs.

Germline-derived CDR1 and CDR2 are LNHDA and SQIVND (reference sequence). This CDR3 has 12 residues. Trimming stripped 5 bases from V and 8 bases from J, with 12 bases between. TCRdb's table, derived via immunoSEQ multiplex PCR, lists solely in-frame clones and lacks some. The sample yields approximately 150,000 clones, 87% seen once. This chain joins TRBV19 and TRBJ1-2; D might be TRBD1 (6 bases). Sequencing was performed on peripheral blood. The source is a woman between 45 and 60 years old with active or convalescent COVID-19. The CDR3 spells CASSPNREGYTF. The CDR3 bases are TGTGCCAGTAGTCCTAACAGGGAAGGCTACACCTTC. The full variable domain, completed using reference TRBV19 and TRBJ1-2, is DGGITQSPKYLFRKEGQNVTLSCEQNLNHDAMYWYRQDPGQGLRLIYYSQIVNDFQKGDIAEGYSVSREKKESFPLTVTSAQKNPTAFYLCASSPNREGYTFGSGTRLTVV.